This T cell receptor (beta chain) is drawn from a study of T cells in Graves' hyperthyroidism and ophthalmopathy. TCR beta CDR3 sequences were amplified from RNA transcripts. TCR CDR3 regions were first amplified by RT-PCR with HTBI primers. TCRdb reprocessed the multiplex PCR reads with MiXCR, giving one entry per CDR3 protein. The repertoire holds approximately 620,000 distinct CDR3 sequences, with roughly 13% as singletons. This clonotype was recorded many times. Trimming left V 5 bases short and J 2 bases short, with 17 bases between. There are 16 residues in the CDR3. The sequence derives from a woman in her thirties with Graves' hyperthyroidism that later progressed to Graves' ophthalmopathy. The chain combines TRBV12-3 or TRBV12-4 with TRBJ2-3, with D tentatively TRBD2 (6 bases). The source material was blood. For the CDR3, the DNA is TGTGCCAGCAGTACGGGGGACTTTTATATCACAGATACGCAGTATTTT. The encoded protein is CASSTGDFYITDTQYF.